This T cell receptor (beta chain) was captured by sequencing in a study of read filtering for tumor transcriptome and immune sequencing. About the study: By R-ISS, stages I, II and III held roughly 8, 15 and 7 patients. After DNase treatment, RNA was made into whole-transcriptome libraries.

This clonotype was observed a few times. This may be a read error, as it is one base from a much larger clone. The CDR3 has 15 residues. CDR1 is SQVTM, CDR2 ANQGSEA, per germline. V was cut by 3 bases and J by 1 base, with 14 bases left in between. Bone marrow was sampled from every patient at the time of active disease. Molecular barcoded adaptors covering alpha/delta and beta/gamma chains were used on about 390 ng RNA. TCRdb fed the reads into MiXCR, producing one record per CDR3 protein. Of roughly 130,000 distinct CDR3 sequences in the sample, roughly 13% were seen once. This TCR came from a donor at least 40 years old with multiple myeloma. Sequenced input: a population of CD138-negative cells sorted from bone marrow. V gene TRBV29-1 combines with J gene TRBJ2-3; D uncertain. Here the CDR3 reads CSVDRAGTGTDTQYF. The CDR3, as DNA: TGCAGCGTTGATCGCGCAGGAACTGGCACAGATACGCAGTATTTT.